In its sample, the clone carrying this T cell receptor beta chain was seen many times. Its matching antigen is unknown. The data derive from a study of CD8 T cells in ankylosing spondylitis. Quantitative 5'-RACE with molecular barcodes was used to make the TCR beta libraries. TCRdb re-analysed the 5' RACE reads in MiXCR, keeping a single row per CDR3 protein. The sample shows approximately 190,000 distinct CDR3 sequences, approximately 12% of them seen only once. The CDR3 sequence is 14 residues long. Germline CDR1 and CDR2: SGHVS and FNYEAQ. V lost 5 bases, J lost 0 bases, and 2 bases stayed unmatched. Whole-study results and caveats: Among TCR beta sequences, a motif of under ten highly homologous variants appeared characteristic of ankylosing spondylitis blood. Disease-linked clones reportedly showed significant enrichment in matched ankylosing spondylitis synovial fluid. Several of the motif variants were reported before in synovial fluid and blood from reactive arthritis.

The clonotype originates from a female donor with ankylosing spondylitis or in good health (not recorded which). The J gene is TRBJ2-3, the V gene TRBV7-6, with 7 bases lining up with TRBD1. The sample taken for sequencing was blood, either unsorted or a sorted T cell fraction (not recorded which). In DNA form, the CDR3 reads TGTGCCAGCAGCATGGGACAGAGCACAGATACGCAGTATTTT. This encodes CASSMGQSTDTQYF.